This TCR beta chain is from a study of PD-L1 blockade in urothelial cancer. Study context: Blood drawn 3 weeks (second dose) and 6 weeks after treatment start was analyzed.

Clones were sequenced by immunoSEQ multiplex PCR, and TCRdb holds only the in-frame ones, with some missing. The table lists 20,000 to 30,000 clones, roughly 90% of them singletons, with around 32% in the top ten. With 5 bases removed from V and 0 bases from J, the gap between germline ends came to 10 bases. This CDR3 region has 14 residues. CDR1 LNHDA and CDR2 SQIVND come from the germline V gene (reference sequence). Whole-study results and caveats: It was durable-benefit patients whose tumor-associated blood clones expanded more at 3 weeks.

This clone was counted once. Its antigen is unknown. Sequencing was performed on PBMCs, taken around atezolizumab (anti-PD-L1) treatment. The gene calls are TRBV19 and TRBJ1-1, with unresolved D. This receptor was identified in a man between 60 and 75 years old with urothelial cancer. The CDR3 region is CASSLRAMNTEAFF. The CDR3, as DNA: TGTGCCAGTAGTTTGCGAGCCATGAACACTGAAGCTTTCTTT. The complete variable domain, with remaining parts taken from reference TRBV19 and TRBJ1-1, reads DGGITQSPKYLFRKEGQNVTLSCEQNLNHDAMYWYRQDPGQGLRLIYYSQIVNDFQKGDIAEGYSVSREKKESFPLTVTSAQKNPTAFYLCASSLRAMNTEAFFGQGTRLTVV.